A selection of T cell receptor beta chains follows, all from one sample in a study of long-term antiretroviral therapy in people with HIV. The assay was immunoSEQ multiplex PCR, and TCRdb's table has in-frame clones only and misses some. The table lists around 30,000 clones, about 93% of them singletons. The sequencing here drew on unsorted PBMCs, taken about 6.5 years after starting antiretroviral therapy. The receptors here all came from a woman aged 40 to 49 with HIV. Both conserved end residues are part of each CDR3. Each record gives: J gene, D gene, clone size, V gene, CDR3 protein, CDR3 DNA. D genes are given only for firm matches. Size is stated for part of the rows, as once, few or many counts, or as a class when the clone is expanded.

TRBJ1-2,-,-,TRBV4-1,CASSQEITVNNYGYTF,TGCGCCAGCAGCCAAGAAATAACAGTTAATAACTATGGCTACACCTTC
TRBJ2-1,-,-,TRBV5-1,CASSLAPGGTYNEQFF,TGCGCCAGCAGCCTGGCACCCGGGGGAACCTACAATGAGCAGTTCTTC
TRBJ2-2,-,-,TRBV6-5,CASSFEGPNTGELFF,TGTGCCAGCAGTTTTGAAGGCCCGAACACCGGGGAGCTGTTTTTT
TRBJ1-4,TRBD1,-,TRBV7-9,CASSLNRGGTNEKLFF,TGTGCCAGCAGCCTAAACAGGGGAGGAACTAATGAAAAACTGTTTTTT
TRBJ1-1,-,-,TRBV20-1,CSARDQHRAFF,TGCAGTGCTAGAGATCAACATCGCGCTTTCTTT
TRBJ1-2,TRBD1,-,TRBV19,CASSPTGGPDYGYTF,TGTGCCAGTAGTCCTACAGGGGGCCCTGACTATGGCTACACCTTC
TRBJ1-5,TRBD1,-,TRBV29-1,CSVRGQGGQPQHF,TGCAGCGTTAGGGGACAGGGAGGTCAGCCCCAGCATTTT
TRBJ2-1,TRBD2,-,TRBV7-9,CASSLDRQTTSGGQFF,TGTGCCAGCAGCTTAGACCGCCAAACGACTAGCGGGGGGCAGTTCTTC
TRBJ2-3,TRBD2,-,TRBV30,CAWSLLADYYTDTQYF,TGTGCCTGGAGTCTACTAGCGGATTATTACACAGATACGCAGTATTTT
TRBJ2-1,-,-,TRBV6-6,CASSPLEGPYNEQFF,TGTGCCAGCAGCCCCTTAGAAGGTCCCTACAATGAGCAGTTCTTC
TRBJ2-7,-,-,TRBV30,CAWREPGRSYEQYF,TGTGCCTGGAGAGAGCCGGGTCGGTCCTACGAGCAGTACTTC
TRBJ1-5,-,once,TRBV15,CATSRDNGGGSNQPQHF,TGTGCCACCAGCAGAGATAACGGGGGAGGTAGCAATCAGCCCCAGCATTTT
TRBJ2-5,TRBD2,-,TRBV19,CASSIVGTTGLETQYF,TGTGCCAGTAGTATAGTAGGGACTACGGGTCTAGAGACCCAGTACTTC
TRBJ2-2,-,once,TRBV6-1,CASYKLSNTGELFF,TGTGCCAGCTACAAGCTATCGAACACCGGGGAGCTGTTTTTT
TRBJ2-7,-,-,TRBV7-9,CASSPGADEQYF,TGTGCCAGCAGCCCAGGGGCGGACGAGCAGTACTTC
TRBJ1-2,-,-,TRBV19,CASSIFYGYTF,TGTGCCAGTAGTATATTCTATGGCTACACCTTC
TRBJ2-3,-,-,TRBV4-3,CASSQGYIGSGTDTQYF,TGCGCCAGCAGCCAAGGATATATAGGCTCAGGGACAGATACGCAGTATTTT
TRBJ2-1,-,-,TRBV4-3,CASSQQYGGTYNEQFF,TGCGCCAGCAGCCAACAGTACGGGGGTACCTACAATGAGCAGTTCTTC
TRBJ2-7,-,-,TRBV5-1,CASSLVAGSSYEQYF,TGCGCCAGCAGCTTGGTTGCGGGGAGCTCCTACGAGCAGTACTTC
TRBJ1-5,-,-,TRBV25-1,CASSELGSNQPQHF,TGTGCCAGCAGTGAATTGGGTAGCAATCAGCCCCAGCATTTT
TRBJ2-2,-,-,TRBV5-1,CASSLAGQAGLNTGELFF,TGCGCCAGCAGCTTGGCGGGACAAGCGGGACTTAACACCGGGGAGCTGTTTTTT
TRBJ2-1,TRBD2,-,TRBV4-3,CASSQEITSGGDEQFF,TGCGCCAGCAGCCAAGAAATCACTAGCGGGGGGGATGAGCAGTTCTTC
TRBJ2-1,TRBD1,-,TRBV23-1,CATTSGTGTVKDNEQFF,TGCGCCACTACTTCCGGGACAGGGACTGTGAAGGACAATGAGCAGTTCTTC
TRBJ1-5,-,-,TRBV5-4,CASSLQGNQPQHF,TGTGCCAGCAGCTTGCAGGGCAATCAGCCCCAGCATTTT
TRBJ2-3,-,-,TRBV9,CASSAGQQLSTDTQYF,TGTGCCAGCAGCGCAGGACAGCAACTTAGCACAGATACGCAGTATTTT
TRBJ1-2,-,-,TRBV4-1,CASSRRSGSPNYGYTF,TGCGCCAGCAGCCGAAGATCAGGGTCCCCTAACTATGGCTACACCTTC
TRBJ1-4,-,-,TRBV30,CAWNLLQGHNEKLFF,TGTGCCTGGAACCTGTTACAGGGTCACAATGAAAAACTGTTTTTT
TRBJ1-2,-,-,TRBV19,CATRTAGNGGYTF,TGTGCCACCCGGACGGCGGGGAACGGGGGCTACACCTTC
TRBJ1-1,TRBD1,-,TRBV5-4,CASSFIDRADTEAFF,TGTGCCAGCAGCTTTATTGACAGGGCAGACACTGAAGCTTTCTTT
TRBJ2-1,-,once,TRBV19,CASSPTPAGLSYNEQFF,TGTGCCAGTAGTCCAACCCCGGCAGGGCTGTCTTACAATGAGCAGTTCTTC
TRBJ2-1,TRBD2,-,TRBV19,CASSVSGGLSSYNEQFF,TGTGCCAGTAGTGTTAGCGGGGGTCTGAGCTCCTACAATGAGCAGTTCTTC
TRBJ1-1,-,-,TRBV28,CASSLRGFAFAAFF,TGTGCCAGCAGTTTAAGAGGGTTCGCCTTCGCAGCTTTCTTT
TRBJ1-6,TRBD1,-,TRBV10-3,CAIRPTGGSSPLHF,TGTGCCATCAGGCCGACAGGGGGCAGTTCACCCCTCCACTTT
TRBJ1-5,TRBD1,-,TRBV19,CASSPGTGSNSNQPQHF,TGTGCCAGTAGTCCTGGGACAGGGTCCAATAGCAATCAGCCCCAGCATTTT
TRBJ2-2,-,-,TRBV25-1,CASSEGDRRGTGELFF,TGTGCCAGCAGTGAAGGAGACAGGAGGGGCACCGGGGAGCTGTTTTTT
TRBJ1-5,-,-,TRBV5-5,CASSLGWDNQPQHF,TGTGCCAGCAGCTTGGGGTGGGACAATCAGCCCCAGCATTTT
TRBJ1-5,TRBD1,-,TRBV7-9,CASSGGQGNQPQHF,TGTGCCAGCAGCGGAGGACAGGGTAATCAGCCCCAGCATTTT
TRBJ2-7,-,once,TRBV6-5,CASSSGTYEQYF,TGTGCCAGCAGTTCAGGGACCTACGAGCAGTACTTC